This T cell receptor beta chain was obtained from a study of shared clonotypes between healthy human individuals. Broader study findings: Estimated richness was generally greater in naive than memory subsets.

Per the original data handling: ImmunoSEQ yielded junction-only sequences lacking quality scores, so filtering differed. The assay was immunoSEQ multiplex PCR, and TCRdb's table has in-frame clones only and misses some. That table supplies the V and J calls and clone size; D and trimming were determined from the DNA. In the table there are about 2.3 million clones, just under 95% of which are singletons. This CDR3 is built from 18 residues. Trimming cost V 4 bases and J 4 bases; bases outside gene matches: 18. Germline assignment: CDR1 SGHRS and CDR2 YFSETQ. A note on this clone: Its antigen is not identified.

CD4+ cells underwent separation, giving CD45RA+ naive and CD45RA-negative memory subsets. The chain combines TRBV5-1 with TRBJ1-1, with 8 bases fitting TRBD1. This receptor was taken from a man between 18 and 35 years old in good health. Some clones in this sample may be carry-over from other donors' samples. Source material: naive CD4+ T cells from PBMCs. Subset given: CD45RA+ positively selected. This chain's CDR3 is CASSTIGQGAGWSTEAFF. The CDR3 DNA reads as TGCGCCAGCAGCACCATCGGGCAGGGGGCGGGCTGGAGCACTGAAGCTTTCTTT.